The 20 T cell receptor beta chains below were found in one sample sequenced in a study of T cell responses to AZD1222 COVID-19 vaccine. The protocol was immunoSEQ multiplex PCR, while the TCRdb copy is restricted to in-frame clones and leaves out a portion. The profile shows about 140,000 clones, around 90% of them singletons. Here the sequenced sample was peripheral blood, taken 28 days after the second dose of the MenACWY control vaccine. These receptors all come from an adult who received the MenACWY meningococcal vaccine as a control.

The rearrangement joins TRBV5-1 to TRBJ2-5; 8 positions agree with TRBD2. This CDR3 comprises 14 residues. The germline gives CDR1 SGHRS, CDR2 YFSETQ. V lost 0 bases and J lost 5; bases outside the gene matches: 3. The CDR3 region has the DNA TGCGCCAGCAGCTTGGGACTAGCGCGGGAGACCCAGTACTTC. Protein product: CASSLGLARETQYF.

Turning to this clone: An end of the junction differs from the germline gene, which may be a read error. The V and J genes are TRBV6-5 and TRBJ1-5, with no clear D. CDR1 is MNHEY and CDR2 is SVGAGI in the germline V gene. The CDR3 loop spans 11 amino acids. The chain's CDR3 is CASNSYQPQHF. The CDR3 DNA is TGTGCCAGCAATAGCTATCAGCCCCAGCATTTT.

V gene TRBV19 combines with J gene TRBJ2-2; D gene ambiguous. In germline, CDR1 is LNHDA, CDR2 SQIVND (reference sequence). The CDR3 runs 11 residues. V shed 3 bases and J shed 14 bases, with 10 bases lying between them. The CDR3 region has the DNA TGTGCCAGTAGTATCAAGTACAGACTGTTTTTT. This encodes CASSIKYRLFF.

The chain joins TRBV29-1 to TRBJ2-7; either TRBD1 or TRBD2 may supply D (5 bases each). Between the trimmed V and J ends, which lost 7 bases and 0 bases, there was a span of 16 bases. This CDR3 has 14 amino acids. CDR1 and CDR2 (germline): SQVTM, ANQGSEA. CDR3 coding DNA: TGCAGCGCCTTGCTCGGTGGGGGCTCCTACGAGCAGTACTTC. Its protein is CSALLGGGSYEQYF.

The genes are TRBV29-1 and TRBJ2-7, with no clear D. The CDR3 contains 14 residues. V lost 3 bases, J lost 0 bases, and 12 bases lay in between. Per the germline V gene, CDR1 is SQVTM and CDR2 is ANQGSEA. As DNA, the CDR3 is TGCAGCGTTGAGGTCTATGAGGCCTCCTACGAGCAGTACTTC. Amino acid sequence: CSVEVYEASYEQYF.

This clone was counted only a few times. One end of the junction does not line up with germline, which may come from a read error. The chain has TRBV19 and TRBJ2-3, with a possible D match to TRBD2 (6 bases). Germline values: CDR1 LNHDA, CDR2 SQIVND (reference sequence). The CDR3 is made up of 18 amino acids. CDR3 in DNA: TGTGCCACTAGTAGGAGGGGAGATAGCGGAACTAGCACAGATACGCAGTATTTT. It is translated as CATSRRGDSGTSTDTQYF.

CDR3 in amino acids: CASSLPGTGAEAFF. CDR3 nucleotides: TGTGCCAGCAGCTTACCTGGGACAGGGGCTGAAGCTTTCTTT. The chain carries TRBV7-9 and TRBJ1-1, with 10 bases fitting TRBD1. The CDR3 runs to 14 residues. The V gene's germline CDR1 is SEHNR and CDR2 FQNEAQ (reference sequence). The V gene end was trimmed by 2 bases and the J gene end by 6 bases; junction bases not matched to a gene: 3.

The gene calls are TRBV7-2 and TRBJ1-4; TRBD1 matches at 7 bases. The CDR3 has 14 amino acids. Germline-derived CDR1 and CDR2 are SGHTA and FQGNSA. With 3 bases clipped from V and 8 bases from J, the junction kept 6 bases outside the gene matches. The CDR3 here is CASSFGTESEKLFF. CDR3 nucleotides: TGTGCCAGCAGCTTCGGGACAGAATCAGAAAAACTGTTTTTT.

The chain couples TRBV3-1 (or the pseudogene TRBV3-2) to TRBJ1-3, with unresolved D. V lost 4 bases, J lost 0 bases, and 7 bases lay in between. CDR1 is LGHDT, CDR2 YNNKEL, per germline (reference sequence). The CDR3 contains 14 residues. The CDR3 here is CASSLVSSGNTIYF. CDR3 sequence (DNA): TGTGCCAGCAGCCTAGTGAGCTCTGGAAACACCATATATTTT.

V usage is TRBV5-1 and J usage is TRBJ2-3; TRBD2 aligns across 12 bases. CDR3 length equals 18 residues. Germline-derived CDR1 and CDR2 are SGHRS and YFSETQ. V was clipped by 2 bases and J by 0 bases; unmatched bases: 7. The chain's CDR3 is CASSFQGLAGISTDTQYF. Here the CDR3 DNA reads TGCGCCAGCAGCTTCCAAGGACTAGCGGGGATTAGCACAGATACGCAGTATTTT.

This rearrangement joins TRBV7-9 to TRBJ2-3; D may match TRBD1 or TRBD2 (6 bases each). V lost 7 bases and J 9 bases, leaving 20 bases between the germline ends. Germline CDR1 and CDR2: SEHNR and FQNEAQ (reference sequence). The CDR3 is 14 residues long. The CDR3 DNA sequence: TGTGCCAGCACCCCTAGCGAGGGGGTTTTGACGCAGTATTTT. This gives the protein CASTPSEGVLTQYF.

This chain joins TRBV2 and TRBJ2-3; weak D call: TRBD1 (7 bases). Germline CDR1 is SNHLY and CDR2 is FYNNEI. This CDR3 spans 15 amino acids. V lost 2 bases and J 4 bases, leaving 13 bases between the germline ends. CDR3 DNA sequence: TGTGCCAGCAGTGAACAGGCCAGGGGGGCAGATACGCAGTATTTT. It translates to CASSEQARGADTQYF.

J is TRBJ1-1 and V is TRBV9; possibly TRBD1 for D (5 bases). Between the trimmed V and J ends, which lost 4 bases and 5 bases, there was a span of 15 bases. Per germline, CDR1 SGDLS and CDR2 YYNGEE. CDR3 length equals 14 residues. The CDR3 region is CASSPVLRGTEAFF. The CDR3 DNA reads TGTGCCAGCAGCCCAGTTCTGCGGGGGACTGAAGCTTTCTTT.

This CDR3 is CASSLGGWGQVDTEAFF. As DNA, the CDR3 is TGTGCCAGCAGTTTAGGGGGATGGGGACAGGTAGACACTGAAGCTTTCTTT. V usage is TRBV28 and J usage is TRBJ1-1, with TRBD1 identical over 8 bases. The CDR3 is 17 residues long. Germline lookup yields CDR1 MDHEN and CDR2 SYDVKM. Trimming at V came to 2 bases and at J to 3 bases, leaving 11 bases not matched to a gene.

The chain couples TRBV3-1 (or the pseudogene TRBV3-2) to TRBJ2-1; 11 positions agree with TRBD2. This CDR3 is built from 16 residues. CDR1 is LGHDT, CDR2 YNNKEL, per germline (reference sequence). V lost 3 bases and J lost 10; bases outside the gene matches: 11. The CDR3 bases are TGTGCCAGCAGCCAGATAGCGGGAGGGACTCCGGCGGAGCAGTTCTTC. Encoded protein: CASSQIAGGTPAEQFF.

The chain links TRBV10-1 to TRBJ1-1; D gene unclear. The CDR3 consists of 13 residues. Germline V gene lookup returns CDR1 WNHNN and CDR2 SYGVQD (reference sequence). Trimming stripped 3 bases from V and 1 base from J, with 6 bases between. DNA of the CDR3: TGCGCCAGCAGTGATGGGTGGAACACTGAAGCTTTCTTT. Translating gives CASSDGWNTEAFF.

This sequence joins TRBV2 and TRBJ2-7; D is perhaps TRBD2 (6 bases). Germline values: CDR1 SNHLY, CDR2 FYNNEI. The CDR3 extends over 12 amino acids. V was shortened by 11 bases and J by 3 bases, with 14 bases between the two germline ends. CDR3 DNA: TGTGCCGTCTCCCCGGGGGACTACGAGCAGTACTTC. Translated, it gives CAVSPGDYEQYF.

The rearrangement uses TRBV19 and TRBJ1-2, with TRBD1 as a possible D gene (5 bases). This CDR3 is 18 amino acids long. Trimming shortened V by 4 bases and J by 0 bases, and 21 bases separated the two germline ends. Germline lookup yields CDR1 LNHDA and CDR2 SQIVND (reference sequence). CDR3 in amino acids: CASSTPGRGPSTNYGYTF. The CDR3 nucleotides are TGTGCCAGTAGTACTCCAGGCCGGGGACCCTCCACTAACTATGGCTACACCTTC.

The J gene is TRBJ1-1, the V gene TRBV5-6; D is uncertain. This CDR3 is built from 13 residues. CDR1 is SGHDT, CDR2 YYEEEE, per germline. V was cut by 6 bases and J by 3 bases, with 12 bases left in between. The CDR3 spells CASKPIGYTEAFF. Written as DNA, the CDR3 is TGTGCCAGCAAGCCTATTGGGTACACTGAAGCTTTCTTT.

This chain uses TRBV19 with TRBJ2-5; tentatively, D is TRBD2 (5 bases). V lost 3 bases and J lost 9, with 14 bases in between. This CDR3 has 13 residues. The germline gives CDR1 LNHDA, CDR2 SQIVND (reference sequence). In DNA, the CDR3 is TGTGCCAGTAGTATTAGTGAGGGCGTCGCCCAGTACTTC. Protein product: CASSISEGVAQYF.